This T cell receptor (beta chain) comes out of a study of blood T cell repertoires in COVID-19. Clones were read by immunoSEQ multiplex PCR, and TCRdb kept only the in-frame ones, dropping some. The sample lists more than 85,000 clones, about 85% occurring once. V shed 1 base and J shed 4 bases, with 3 bases lying between them. Germline V gene lookup returns CDR1 SGHRS and CDR2 YFSETQ. CDR3 length equals 12 residues. The sequenced material came from peripheral blood. This TCR came from a man in his 70s with acute or convalescent COVID-19. The gene calls are TRBV5-1 and TRBJ2-1, with D unresolved. CDR3 nucleotide sequence: TGCGCCAGCAGCTTGCGTTACAATGAGCAGTTCTTC. Translated, it gives CASSLRYNEQFF.